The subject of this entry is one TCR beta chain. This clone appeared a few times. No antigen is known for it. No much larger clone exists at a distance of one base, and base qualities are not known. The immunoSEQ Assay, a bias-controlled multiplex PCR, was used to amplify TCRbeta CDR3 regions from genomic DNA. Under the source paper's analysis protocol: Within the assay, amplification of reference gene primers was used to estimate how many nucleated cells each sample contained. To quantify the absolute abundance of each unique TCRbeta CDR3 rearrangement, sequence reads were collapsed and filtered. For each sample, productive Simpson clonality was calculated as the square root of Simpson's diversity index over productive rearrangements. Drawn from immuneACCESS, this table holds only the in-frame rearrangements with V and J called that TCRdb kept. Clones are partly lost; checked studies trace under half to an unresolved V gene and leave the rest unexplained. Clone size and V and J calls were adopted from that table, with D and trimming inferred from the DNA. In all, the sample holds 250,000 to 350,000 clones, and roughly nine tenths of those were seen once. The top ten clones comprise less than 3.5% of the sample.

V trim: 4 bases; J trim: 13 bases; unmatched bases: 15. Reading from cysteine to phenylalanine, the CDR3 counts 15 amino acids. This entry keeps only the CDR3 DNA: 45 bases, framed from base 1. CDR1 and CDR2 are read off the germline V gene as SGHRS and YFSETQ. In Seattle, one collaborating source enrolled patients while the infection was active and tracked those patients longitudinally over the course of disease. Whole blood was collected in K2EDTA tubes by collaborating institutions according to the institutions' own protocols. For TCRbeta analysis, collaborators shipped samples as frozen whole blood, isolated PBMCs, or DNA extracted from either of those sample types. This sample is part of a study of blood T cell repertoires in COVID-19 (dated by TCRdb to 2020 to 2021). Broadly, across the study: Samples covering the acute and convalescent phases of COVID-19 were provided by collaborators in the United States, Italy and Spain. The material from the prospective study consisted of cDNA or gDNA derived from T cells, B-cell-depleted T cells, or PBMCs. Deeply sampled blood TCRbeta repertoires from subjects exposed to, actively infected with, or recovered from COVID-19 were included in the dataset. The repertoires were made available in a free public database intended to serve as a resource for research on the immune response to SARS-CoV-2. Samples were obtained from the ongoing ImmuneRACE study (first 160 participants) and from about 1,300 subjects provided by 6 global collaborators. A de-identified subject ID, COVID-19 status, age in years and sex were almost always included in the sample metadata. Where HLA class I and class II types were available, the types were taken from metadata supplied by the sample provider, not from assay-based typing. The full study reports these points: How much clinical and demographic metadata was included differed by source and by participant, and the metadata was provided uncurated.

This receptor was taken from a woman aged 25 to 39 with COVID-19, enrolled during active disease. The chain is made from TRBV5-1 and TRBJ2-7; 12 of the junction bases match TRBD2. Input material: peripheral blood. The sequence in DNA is TGCGCCAGCAGCAAGACTAGCGGGAGCTCCTACGAGCCCTACTTC. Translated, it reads CASSKTSGSSYEPYF. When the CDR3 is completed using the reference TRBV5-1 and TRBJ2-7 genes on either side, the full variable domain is KAGVTQTPRYLIKTRGQQVTLSCSPISGHRSVSWYQQTPGQGLQFLFEYFSETQRNKGNFPGRFSGRQFSNSRSEMNVSTLELGDSALYLCASSKTSGSSYEPYFGPGTRLTVT.